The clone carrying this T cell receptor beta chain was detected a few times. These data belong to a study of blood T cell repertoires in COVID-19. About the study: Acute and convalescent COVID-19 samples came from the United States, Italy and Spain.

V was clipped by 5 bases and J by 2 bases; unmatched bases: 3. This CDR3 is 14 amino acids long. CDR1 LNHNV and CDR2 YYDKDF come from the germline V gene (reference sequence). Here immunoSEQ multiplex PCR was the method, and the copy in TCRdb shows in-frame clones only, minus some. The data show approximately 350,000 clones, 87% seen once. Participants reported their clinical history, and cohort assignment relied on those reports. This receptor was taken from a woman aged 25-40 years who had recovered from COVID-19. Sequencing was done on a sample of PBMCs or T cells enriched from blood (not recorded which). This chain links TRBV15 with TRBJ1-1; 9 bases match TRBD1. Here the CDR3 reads CATSGDRANTEAFF. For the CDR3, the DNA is TGTGCCACCAGCGGGGACAGGGCCAACACTGAAGCTTTCTTT.